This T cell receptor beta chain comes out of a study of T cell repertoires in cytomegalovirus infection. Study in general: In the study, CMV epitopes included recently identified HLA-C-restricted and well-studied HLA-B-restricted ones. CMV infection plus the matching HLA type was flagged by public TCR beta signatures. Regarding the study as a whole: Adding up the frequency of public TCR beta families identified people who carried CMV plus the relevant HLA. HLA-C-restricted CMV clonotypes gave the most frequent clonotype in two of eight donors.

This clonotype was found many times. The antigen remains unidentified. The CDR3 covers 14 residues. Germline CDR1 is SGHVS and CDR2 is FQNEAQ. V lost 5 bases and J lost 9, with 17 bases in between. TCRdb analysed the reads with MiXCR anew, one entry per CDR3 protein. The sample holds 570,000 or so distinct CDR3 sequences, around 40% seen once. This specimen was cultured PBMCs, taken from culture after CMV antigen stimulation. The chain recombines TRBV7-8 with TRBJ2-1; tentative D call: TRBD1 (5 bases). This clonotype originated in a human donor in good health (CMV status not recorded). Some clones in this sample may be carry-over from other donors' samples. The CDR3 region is CASSPQTWGSEQFF. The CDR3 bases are TGTGCCAGCAGCCCACAGACTTGGGGCAGTGAGCAGTTCTTC.